The present T cell receptor (beta chain) was sequenced within a study of OX40 agonist ivuxolimab in advanced cancers. Study as a whole: There were three patients with partial responses, one having hepatocellular carcinoma and two cutaneous melanoma.

The V gene lost 8 bases and the J gene lost 4 bases, with 15 bases spanning the gap. Germline assignment: CDR1 MNHNS and CDR2 SASEGT. The CDR3 length is 13 residues. Sequenced by immunoSEQ multiplex PCR; TCRdb stores in-frame clones only, minus some. The table lists 74,000 or so clones, approximately 94% of them singletons. Study-level findings and limits: Clones of CD4+ and CD8+ blood T cells grew by week 6 at doses of 0.1 to 3.0 mg/kg. Clonal expansion was among the lowest in partial responders at 0.1-3.0 mg/kg, especially CD8+.

In regard to this clone: What it binds is not known.

Source: CD4+ or CD8+ T cells sorted from blood, taken in a trial of the OX40 agonist ivuxolimab. The chain has TRBV6-1 and TRBJ2-7, with D possibly matching TRBD1 (6 bases). This sequence originates from an adult with an advanced solid tumor such as melanoma, head and neck, liver or kidney cancer. The CDR3 DNA reads TGTGCCAGCGGAGTGGGACAATCTTACGAGCAGTACTTC. Translation: CASGVGQSYEQYF.